A few counts support the clone carrying this T cell receptor beta chain. The antigen is undetermined. This sample was taken from a study of T cell repertoires in cytomegalovirus infection. Study as a whole: Public TCR beta signatures provided an indication of both CMV infection and a matching HLA type. Study outcomes and limitations: Carriers of CMV and the relevant HLA type were discriminated by public TCR beta frequency. Ex vivo, HLA-C-restricted CMV-specific TCR beta clonotypes prevailed over the rest of the response.

TCRdb re-analysed the reads in MiXCR, keeping a single row per CDR3 protein. The profile shows approximately 310,000 distinct CDR3 sequences, 20% to 25% of them singletons. The CDR3 runs to 15 residues. Per germline, CDR1 MGHRA and CDR2 YSYEKL. Trimming pared 1 base from V and 1 base from J, leaving 9 bases between. The sample here was cultured PBMCs, taken from culture after CMV antigen stimulation. The rearrangement uses TRBV4-1 and TRBJ2-3; D gene uncertain. This clonotype originated in a human donor in good health (CMV status not recorded). Some clones in this sample may be carry-over from other donors' samples. This CDR3 reads CASSQGPDGTDTQYF. The CDR3 nucleotides are TGCGCCAGCAGCCAAGGACCCGACGGCACAGATACGCAGTATTTT.